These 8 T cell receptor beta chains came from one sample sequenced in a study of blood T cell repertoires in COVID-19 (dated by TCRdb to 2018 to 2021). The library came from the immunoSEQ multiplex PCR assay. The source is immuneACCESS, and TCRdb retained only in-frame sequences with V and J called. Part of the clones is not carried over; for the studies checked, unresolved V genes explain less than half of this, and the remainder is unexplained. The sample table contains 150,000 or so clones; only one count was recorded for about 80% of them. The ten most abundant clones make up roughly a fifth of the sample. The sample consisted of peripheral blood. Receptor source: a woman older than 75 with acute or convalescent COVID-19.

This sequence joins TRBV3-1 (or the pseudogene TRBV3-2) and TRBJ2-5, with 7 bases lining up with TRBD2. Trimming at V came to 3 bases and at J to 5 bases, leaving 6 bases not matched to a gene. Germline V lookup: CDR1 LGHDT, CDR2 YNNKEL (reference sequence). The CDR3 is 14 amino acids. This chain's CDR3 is CASSQTSYSETQYF. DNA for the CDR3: TGTGCCAGCAGCCAGACTAGCTATTCGGAGACCCAGTACTTC.

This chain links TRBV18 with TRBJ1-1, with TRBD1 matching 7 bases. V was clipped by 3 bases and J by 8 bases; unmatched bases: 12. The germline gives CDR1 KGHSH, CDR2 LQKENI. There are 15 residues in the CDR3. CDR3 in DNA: TGTGCCAGCTCACCCCTCTTGGCAGGGGGTCTAGAAGCTTTCTTT. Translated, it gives CASSPLLAGGLEAFF.

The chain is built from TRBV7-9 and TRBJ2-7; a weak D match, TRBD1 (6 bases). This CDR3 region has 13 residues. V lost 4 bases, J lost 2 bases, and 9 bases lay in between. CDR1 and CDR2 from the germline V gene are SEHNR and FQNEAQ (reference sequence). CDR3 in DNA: TGTGCCAGCAGCTCCCGGACAGCCTACGAGCAGTACTTC. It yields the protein CASSSRTAYEQYF.

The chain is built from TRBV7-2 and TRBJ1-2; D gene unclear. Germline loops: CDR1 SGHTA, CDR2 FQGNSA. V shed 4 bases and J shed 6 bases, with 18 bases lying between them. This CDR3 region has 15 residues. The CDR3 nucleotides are TGTGCCAGCAGCTCATCCTCCCGGGGTTGGGATGGCTACACCTTC. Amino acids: CASSSSSRGWDGYTF.

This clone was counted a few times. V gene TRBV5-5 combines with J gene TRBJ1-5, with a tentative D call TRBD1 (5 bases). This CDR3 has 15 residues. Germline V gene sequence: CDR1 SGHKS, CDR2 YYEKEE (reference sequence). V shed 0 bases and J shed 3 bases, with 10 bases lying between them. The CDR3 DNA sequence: TGTGCCAGCAGCTTGGAACAGGCGAACAATCAGCCCCAGCATTTT. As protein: CASSLEQANNQPQHF.

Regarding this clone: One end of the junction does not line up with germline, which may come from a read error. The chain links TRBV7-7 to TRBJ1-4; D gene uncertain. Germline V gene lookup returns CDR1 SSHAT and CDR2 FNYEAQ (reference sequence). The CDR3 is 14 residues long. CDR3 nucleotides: TGTGCTAGCAGCTTGGGAGGGCTCGGAGAAAAACTGTTTTTT. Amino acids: CASSLGGLGEKLFF.

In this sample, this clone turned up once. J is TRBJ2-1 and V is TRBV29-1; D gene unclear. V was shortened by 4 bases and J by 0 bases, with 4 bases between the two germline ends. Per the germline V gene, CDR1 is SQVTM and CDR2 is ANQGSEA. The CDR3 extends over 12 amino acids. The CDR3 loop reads CSVASSYNEQFF. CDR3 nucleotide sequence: TGCAGCGTTGCCAGCTCCTACAATGAGCAGTTCTTC.

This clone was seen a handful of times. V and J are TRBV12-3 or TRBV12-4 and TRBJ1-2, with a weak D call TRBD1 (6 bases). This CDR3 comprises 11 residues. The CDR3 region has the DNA TGTGCATCAAAGGGGGACTATGGCTACACCTTC. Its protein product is CASKGDYGYTF.